This is a list of T cell receptor beta chains from one sample in a study of relationships among human T cell subsets. TCRdb redid the calling of the multiplex PCR reads with MiXCR, one entry per CDR3 protein. The sample records more than 13,000 distinct CDR3 sequences, less than 65% being singletons. Sequencing was carried out using Tregs sorted from blood. The receptors were sampled from a man between 40 and 49 years old in good health. The CDR3 runs from the conserved cysteine through the conserved F or W. The D gene is left open where the match is weak.

J gene,D gene,V gene,CDR3 protein
TRBJ2-7,-,TRBV2,CASSGLGRFYEQYF
TRBJ2-1,TRBD2,TRBV4-1,CASSQFSSGEYTYNEQFF
TRBJ1-1,TRBD1,TRBV7-9,CASSFGDSKGTEAFF
TRBJ2-3,-,TRBV11-2,CASSLARSSDTQYF
TRBJ2-5,-,TRBV19,CASRSEVETQYF
TRBJ2-7,-,TRBV28,CASSLGGTEGYEQYF
TRBJ2-1,TRBD2,TRBV28,CASIGGGANEQFF
TRBJ1-2,TRBD1,TRBV28,CAVGGLGGYTF
TRBJ2-3,-,TRBV4-1,CASSRTGSVADTQYF
TRBJ1-2,-,TRBV12-3/TRBV12-4,CASSLSAMGYGYTF
-,-,TRBV29-1,CSVRTVPNEQFF
TRBJ2-1,TRBD2,TRBV20-1,CSASLAGENNEQFF
TRBJ1-1,-,TRBV12-3/TRBV12-4,CASSLMGGGTEAFF
TRBJ1-1,-,TRBV27,CASSLTLQPLKAFF
TRBJ2-3,-,TRBV20-1,CSAAGDTQYF
TRBJ1-1,TRBD1,TRBV25-1,CASSPSPGQGWMNTEAFF
TRBJ2-7,-,TRBV1,CTSSQPGDRSSYEQYF
TRBJ2-7,-,TRBV12-3/TRBV12-4,CASSLGVEQYF
TRBJ1-3,-,TRBV4-1,CASSHRDFNLLSGNTIYF
TRBJ1-2,TRBD1,TRBV20-1,CGAGGPGQGVEGYTF
TRBJ1-1,-,TRBV2,CASSGAGEAFF
TRBJ2-7,TRBD1,TRBV7-9,CASSPGTGSAYEQYF
TRBJ1-2,-,TRBV5-5,CASSRLGSGYGYTF
TRBJ1-1,-,TRBV7-9,CASSLQNLNTEAFF
TRBJ2-7,TRBD2,TRBV5-4,CASSTTSGSIYEQYF
TRBJ1-1,-,TRBV30,CAWSVSGRATTEAFF
TRBJ1-1,-,TRBV15,CATSRAPRAANTEAFF
TRBJ2-2,TRBD1,TRBV5-6,CASAAGTVNTGELFF
TRBJ2-7,TRBD1,TRBV18,CASSPGTGNEQYF
TRBJ1-1,-,TRBV2,CASSEGPREGTEAFF